Listed here is a single T cell receptor (beta chain). Its antigen is unidentified. CDR1 MDHEN and CDR2 SYDVKM come from the germline V gene. The CDR3 is 14 amino acids. The ends were cut back, 5 bases at V and 8 bases at J, with 15 bases in the middle. Measured with immunoSEQ multiplex PCR; TCRdb has only the in-frame clones, and not every one. Of approximately 160,000 clones listed, about 90% are singletons. This sample stems from a study of cytomegalovirus exposure and HLA in healthy donors. General study results and limits: Some TCR beta chains (around 160 of them) were listed as cytomegalovirus-associated. Rare TCR sequences dominated, though some public TCRs recurred in many donors.

The receptor was derived from a woman aged 18-29 years in good health and CMV-seropositive. Material: PBMCs. The chain couples TRBV28 to TRBJ1-4; perhaps TRBD1 as D (6 bases). The CDR3: CASSPQGRREKLFF. The CDR3 coding sequence is TGTGCCAGCAGTCCGCAGGGGAGAAGGGAAAAACTGTTTTTT.